The next 2 T cell receptor beta chains were all read from a single sample in a study of shared clonotypes between healthy human individuals. Terminally differentiated effector memory CD45RA+ cells were left out of the naive CD8 fraction, which was CD45RO-negative and positively selected for CCR7. Profiled with immunoSEQ multiplex PCR; TCRdb holds only in-frame clones, not every one. The sample has about 2 million clones, about 95% seen once. The sample comprised naive CD8+ T cells sorted from blood. The receptors were gathered from a man aged 18 to 29 in good health.

The chain joins TRBV9 to TRBJ2-3; tentative D call: TRBD2 (6 bases). The CDR3 is 16 residues long. The V end was cut by 0 bases, the J end by 5 bases, with 16 bases between. The germline V gene encodes CDR1 SGDLS and CDR2 YYNGEE. CDR3: CASSVGGTGVEDTQYF. DNA of the CDR3: TGTGCCAGCAGCGTAGGAGGAACGGGAGTTGAAGATACGCAGTATTTT.

This clone was seen a handful of times. The gene calls are TRBV7-2 and TRBJ2-7; D possibly uses TRBD1 or TRBD2 (5 bases each). CDR1 and CDR2 from the germline V gene are SGHTA and FQGNSA. The germline V and J ends were trimmed by 1 base and 2 bases, with 9 bases remaining between them. CDR3 size: 14 residues. The CDR3 is CASSLGGSPYEQYF. DNA for the CDR3: TGTGCCAGCAGCTTAGGGGGGAGTCCCTACGAGCAGTACTTC. The whole variable domain, remainder taken from reference TRBV7-2 and TRBJ2-7, is GAGVSQSPSNKVTEKGKDVELRCDPISGHTALYWYRQSLGQGLEFLIYFQGNSAPDKSGLPSDRFSAERTGGSVSTLTIQRTQQEDSAVYLCASSLGGSPYEQYFGPGTRLTVT.